The 22 T cell receptor beta chains below were found in one sample sequenced in a study of tumor-infiltrating lymphocytes in primary liver carcinoma. Taking about 18-31 mg of unsorted bulk tissue, the authors co-extracted RNA and DNA. A primer in the constant region served to generate TCR beta cDNA from approximately 500 ng of total RNA. Employing slightly modified ARM-PCR, three nested multiplex PCR rounds were run, and these gave rise to the TCR beta libraries. Each of the first two PCR rounds ran nine to ten cycles with TRBV1-TRBV30 forward and C-beta reverse primers. TCRdb re-analysed the multiplex PCR reads in MiXCR, keeping a single row per CDR3 protein. This table holds 75,000 to 90,000 distinct CDR3 sequences, approximately 77% found once. The sample was liver tumor tissue from sampling region 1. Regarding subset: tumor region T1, superior pole. The receptors here all came from a man in his forties with primary liver carcinoma and hepatitis B virus infection.

In the case of this clonotype: Compared with germline, one end of the junction differs, possibly owing to a read error. This chain joins TRBV11-2 and TRBJ2-7; TRBD2 aligns across 7 bases. The CDR3 runs 13 residues. Germline V CDR1 and CDR2: SGHAT, FQNNGV. The CDR3 reads CANSLEGGGREYF. The CDR3 DNA sequence: TGTGCCAACAGCCTAGAAGGAGGCGGGAGAGAGTACTTC.

Concerning this clonotype itself: Just one base apart from a much larger clone, this may be a read error. This chain joins TRBV28 and TRBJ2-4; perhaps TRBD1 as D (5 bases). Germline-derived CDR1 and CDR2 are MDHEN and SYDVKM. The CDR3 is made up of 14 amino acids. Trimming shortened V by 3 bases and J by 7 bases, and 13 bases separated the two germline ends. The CDR3 is CASSFTRVKNIQYF. Here the CDR3 DNA reads TGTGCCAGCAGTTTCACCAGGGTGAAGAACATTCAGTACTTC.

As for this clonotype: Being one base from a much bigger clone, this may be a read error. The V gene is TRBV28, the J gene TRBJ1-1; D remains ambiguous. CDR1 is MDHEN, CDR2 SYDVKM, per germline. This CDR3 has 14 residues. This chain's CDR3 is CVSSFVRMNTEAFF. Written as DNA, the CDR3 is TGTGTCAGCAGTTTCGTCAGGATGAACACTGAAGCTTTCTTT.

Notes on this clonotype: It is unclear where the CDR3 begins or ends on the DNA, so no DNA is shown, and the CDR3 is as TCRdb lists it. This rearrangement joins TRBV6-6 to TRBJ1-4; the table names TRBD1, a call not compared with the DNA. Germline V CDR1 and CDR2: MNHNY, SVGAGI (reference sequence). The CDR3 is 17 residues long, counting both termini. The CDR3 sequence: CASSFGPGATTNEKPFF.

Points on this clonotype: A junction end diverges from the germline sequence, so it may reflect a read error. The genes are TRBV7-8 and TRBJ2-1; D might be TRBD2 (5 bases). The CDR3 loop spans 17 amino acids. CDR1 SGHVS and CDR2 FQNEAQ come from the germline V gene. The CDR3 DNA reads TGTGCAAGCAGTAGCATAGCACTAGTCACCCTTTCGAAGGAGCAGTTCTTC. This encodes CASSSIALVTLSKEQFF.

V usage is TRBV11-2 and J usage is TRBJ1-1; unclear D gene. Germline V gives CDR1 SGHAT, CDR2 FQNNGV. CDR3 length equals 12 residues. The V gene lost 10 bases and the J gene lost 3 bases, with 12 bases spanning the gap. CDR3 amino acids: CANGLWYTEAFF. As DNA, the CDR3 is TGTGCCAACGGCTTATGGTACACTGAAGCTTTCTTT.

Ten or more counts support this clonotype. The genes are TRBV14 and TRBJ2-2; no reliable D call. This CDR3 region has 14 residues. The ends were cut back, 3 bases at V and 4 bases at J, with 9 bases in the middle. Germline values: CDR1 SGHDN, CDR2 FVKESK. As DNA, the CDR3 is TGTGCCAGCAGCCAGTCAGTAGCCACCGGGGAGCTGTTTTTT. Amino acids: CASSQSVATGELFF.

With regard to this clonotype: The junction departs from the called germline gene at one end, perhaps through a read error. This rearrangement joins TRBV7-9 to TRBJ2-7; D unresolved. Germline V gene data show CDR1 as SEHNR and CDR2 as FQNEAQ (reference sequence). The CDR3 length is 14 residues. The chain's CDR3 is CANSLKASSYEQYF. CDR3 coding DNA: TGTGCCAACAGCTTAAAGGCTAGCTCCTACGAGCAGTACTTC.

With respect to this clonotype: An end of the junction does not agree with germline; a read error may underlie this. The chain uses TRBV25-1 and TRBJ1-2; D ambiguous. CDR3 length: 11 amino acids. CDR1 is MGHDK, CDR2 SYGVNS, per germline. CDR3 DNA: TGTGCCACCAGTGAATCCTATGGCTACACCTTC. Translating it yields CATSESYGYTF.

About this clonotype itself: At one of its ends the junction is not consistent with the germline gene, which may arise from a read error. The chain couples TRBV11-2 to TRBJ2-2, with D perhaps matching TRBD1 (6 bases). Germline values: CDR1 SGHAT, CDR2 FQNNGV. The CDR3 has 16 residues. The CDR3 reads CASGSRQASNTGERFF. As DNA, the CDR3 is TGTGCCAGCGGCTCCAGACAGGCATCGAACACCGGGGAGCGGTTTTTT.

About this clonotype itself: A junction boundary mismatches the germline segment, possibly from a read error. The rearrangement links TRBV10-1 to TRBJ2-2, with D perhaps matching TRBD2 (6 bases). The V gene's germline CDR1 is WNHNN and CDR2 SYGVQD (reference sequence). The CDR3 covers 13 residues. The CDR3 region has the DNA TGCGCGAGCAGTGAGCTAGCGTCGGGGGAGCTGTTTTTT. Its protein is CASSELASGELFF.

As for this clonotype: The final CDR3 position lacks the conserved phenylalanine or tryptophan, pointing to a likely read error. The limits of the CDR3 on the DNA are not certain, so only TCRdb's listed CDR3 is given. CDR3 sequence reads: CAISPSPRVDTGEPFL. This chain uses TRBV10-3 with TRBJ2-2; TRBD1 is the table's D call and was not checked against the DNA. Both ends counted, the CDR3 spans 16 residues. Germline V gene sequence: CDR1 ENHRY, CDR2 SYGVKD.

This clonotype was seen at least ten times. The rearrangement links TRBV4-2 to TRBJ2-1; D unclear. Trimming pared 1 base from V and 5 bases from J, leaving 9 bases between. The CDR3 is 14 amino acids. Germline assignment: CDR1 LGHNA and CDR2 YNFKEQ. The CDR3 DNA reads as TGTGCCAGCAGCCAAGCTAGTAGGGACAATGAGCAGTTCTTC. Translated: CASSQASRDNEQFF.

The chain links TRBV11-1 to TRBJ1-6; TRBD1 aligns across 7 bases. The trim removed 9 bases at V and 17 bases at J, leaving 19 bases unmatched. Germline-derived CDR1 and CDR2 are SGHAT and FQDESV (reference sequence). This CDR3 spans 14 amino acids. The CDR3 reads CASSLVRGNSFVHF. The CDR3 nucleotides are TGTGCCAGTAGCCTTGTCAGGGGGAATTCATTCGTCCACTTT.

As for this clonotype: At one boundary the junction diverges from the germline segment, which might be a read error. This chain connects TRBV11-2 to TRBJ2-7, with 7 bases aligning to TRBD2. Germline V gene sequence: CDR1 SGHAT, CDR2 FQNNGV. There are 15 residues in the CDR3. The CDR3 coding sequence is TGTGCCAGCAGTTTAGGCCGGGACTACACCTACGAGCAGTATTTC. It is translated as CASSLGRDYTYEQYF.

Regarding this clonotype: At one end the junction does not follow the germline gene, possibly because of a read error. This chain uses TRBV10-2 with TRBJ1-2, with a tentative D call TRBD1 (5 bases). Germline V lookup: CDR1 WSHSY, CDR2 SAAADI. The CDR3 has 12 amino acids. The DNA of the CDR3 is TGCGCCAGTAGTGAGGCCGGGGGAGGCTACACCTTC. It is translated as CASSEAGGGYTF.

Regarding this clonotype: Given the absence of the conserved phenylalanine or tryptophan at the CDR3 end, a read error is likely. The chain has TRBV12-3 or TRBV12-4 and TRBJ1-5; D remains unclear. The CDR3 runs 11 residues. In DNA, the CDR3 is TGTACCAGCAGTTTAGATCAGCCCCAGCATCTT. It translates to CTSSLDQPQHL.

On this clonotype: A junction end diverges from the germline sequence, so it may reflect a read error. V gene TRBV4-1 combines with J gene TRBJ2-5; 13 positions agree with TRBD2. CDR1 is MGHRA, CDR2 YSYEKL, per germline. This CDR3 is 18 amino acids long. The CDR3 reads CASIERGLAGDFAETQYF. The CDR3 DNA reads as TGTGCCAGCATCGAACGCGGACTAGCGGGAGATTTTGCAGAGACCCAGTACTTC.

A remark on this clonotype: Relative to the germline gene, one junction end is altered; a read error may explain this. The V and J genes are TRBV6-1 and TRBJ1-5; 7 nucleotides align to TRBD1. Germline V gene data show CDR1 as MNHNS and CDR2 as SASEGT. CDR3 length: 17 amino acids. CDR3 amino acids: CASSDPGTVYSDQPQHF. CDR3 in DNA: TGTGCCAGCAGTGATCCCGGGACAGTTTATAGCGATCAGCCCCAGCATTTC.

Concerning this clonotype: The junction and the germline gene differ at one end; a read error may be behind it. This chain joins TRBV2 and TRBJ2-5, with TRBD2 identical over 7 bases. The CDR3 covers 12 residues. The germline V gene has CDR1 SNHLY and CDR2 FYNNEI. CDR3 loop: CASSKGGEIQYF. CDR3 sequence (DNA): TGTGCCAGCTCAAAGGGAGGGGAGATCCAGTACTTC.

V and J are TRBV14 and TRBJ2-1; no firm D call. Germline V gene data show CDR1 as SGHDN and CDR2 as FVKESK. Trimming took 4 bases from V and 9 from J, leaving 28 bases between them. The CDR3 is 18 residues long. The CDR3 DNA reads as TGTGCCAGCAGCCCCTTCCCGGAAAGGGTGGAACGGTACGGTGAGCAGTTCTTC. Amino acids: CASSPFPERVERYGEQFF.

This clonotype was seen at least ten times. The rearrangement uses TRBV7-8 and TRBJ1-6; D uncertain. The CDR3 covers 14 residues. Trimming took 4 bases from V and 7 from J, leaving 11 bases between them. The V gene's germline CDR1 is SGHVS and CDR2 FQNEAQ. In DNA form, the CDR3 reads TGTGCCAGCAGCTCCGGTTTCCCGAATTCACCCCTCCACTTT. This codes for CASSSGFPNSPLHF. The complete variable domain, with remaining parts taken from reference TRBV7-8 and TRBJ1-6, reads GAGVSQSPRYKVAKRGQDVALRCDPISGHVSLFWYQQALGQGPEFLTYFQNEAQLDKSGLPSDRFFAERPEGSVSTLKIQRTQQEDSAVYLCASSSGFPNSPLHFGNGTRLTVT.